The present TCR beta chain was sequenced within a study of PD-1 blockade in classical Hodgkin lymphoma. Whole-study results and caveats: The origin of the repertoire differences remains undefined, with disease activity or prior therapy as possible causes. As was reported, newly diagnosed patients showed lower baseline TCR diversity than healthy donors did.

The time point denotes: cycle 4 day 1 (C4D1), after 6 weeks of nivolumab. With no exception, relapse followed autologous stem cell transplantation in all patients, and brentuximab vedotin exposure varied. Under best response, outcomes were complete response, partial response or progressive disease. The CDR3 totals 16 residues. After removal of 3 bases from V and 4 bases from J, the junction contained 6 bases not matched to a gene. Germline V gene lookup returns CDR1 ENHRY and CDR2 SYGVKD. Assay used: immunoSEQ multiplex PCR; TCRdb lists only in-frame clones, some missing. The data show 25,000 to 30,000 clones, around 80% seen once. As concerns this clone: The antigen remains undetermined.

The chain has TRBV10-3 and TRBJ2-1, with 10 bases aligning to TRBD2. Sequences were derived from peripheral blood mononuclear cells (PBMCs), sampled before the fourth cycle of nivolumab. The receptor's source is a human donor with classical Hodgkin lymphoma. CDR3 DNA sequence: TGTGCCATCAGTGACTTAGCGGGAGGTACATACAATGAGCAGTTCTTC. Encoded protein: CAISDLAGGTYNEQFF.